What follows are 26 T cell receptor beta chains derived from one specimen sequenced in a study of blood T cell repertoires in COVID-19. Profiled with immunoSEQ multiplex PCR; TCRdb holds only in-frame clones, not every one. The sample consists of a few hundred thousand clones, 70% to 90% of them appearing once. Sample: peripheral blood. These receptors all stem from a woman aged 65 to 85 with active or convalescent COVID-19.

The V and J genes are TRBV7-9 and TRBJ2-1; TRBD1 is a possible D gene (6 bases). Germline CDR1 SEHNR, CDR2 FQNEAQ (reference sequence). This CDR3 is 14 amino acids long. V lost 5 bases and J lost 8, with 16 bases in between. Here the CDR3 reads CASSPRNRADEQFF. Written as DNA, the CDR3 is TGTGCCAGCAGCCCGCGGAACAGGGCCGATGAGCAGTTCTTC.

This chain links TRBV6-5 with TRBJ1-3; 8 bases are shared with TRBD1. The length of the CDR3 is 14 residues. The J segment lost 2 bases and the V segment lost 5 bases, leaving 2 bases of the junction unmatched. Germline lookup yields CDR1 MNHEY and CDR2 SVGAGI. CDR3 in DNA: TGTGCCAGCAGTCGGGGACAGGCTGGAAACACCATATATTTT. Protein product: CASSRGQAGNTIYF.

Regarding this clone: Other DNA sequences from this sample encode an identical CDR3 as well. The J gene is TRBJ1-2, the V gene TRBV6-2 or TRBV6-3; D may be TRBD1 (6 bases). This CDR3 has 12 residues. Germline assignment: CDR1 MNHEY and CDR2 SVGEGT. The V end lost 4 bases, the J end lost 4 bases, and 7 bases lay between the germline ends. The CDR3 reads CASSLDSYGYTF. CDR3 nucleotides: TGTGCCAGCAGTTTGGACAGCTATGGCTACACCTTC.

This sequence joins TRBV19 and TRBJ2-7, with D hard to call. The CDR3 sequence is 12 residues long. CDR1 and CDR2 from the germline V gene are LNHDA and SQIVND (reference sequence). Trimming took 6 bases from V and 4 from J, leaving 10 bases between them. DNA of the CDR3: TGTGCCAGTAGCCCACACGGGTACGAGCAGTACTTC. Encoded protein: CASSPHGYEQYF.

This chain links TRBV2 with TRBJ1-5; D unclear. Trimming took off 3 bases at V and 4 bases at J, with 4 bases between the two ends. The CDR3 length is 12 residues. CDR1 is SNHLY, CDR2 FYNNEI, per germline. In DNA form, the CDR3 reads TGTGCCAGCAGTGATATGAATCAGCCCCAGCATTTT. The encoded protein is CASSDMNQPQHF.

The chain links TRBV9 to TRBJ1-1, with 9 bases lining up with TRBD1. The length of the CDR3 is 15 residues. V shed 5 bases, J shed 8 bases, and the junction held 13 bases outside the gene matches. Germline CDR1 reads SGDLS; CDR2 reads YYNGEE. CDR3 protein: CASSFTGGEKSEAFF. The DNA of the CDR3 is TGTGCCAGCAGTTTTACAGGGGGCGAAAAGTCCGAAGCTTTCTTT.

V and J are TRBV2 and TRBJ1-3, with TRBD1 identical over 7 bases. Germline V gene data show CDR1 as SNHLY and CDR2 as FYNNEI. The CDR3 totals 16 residues. Trimming at V came to 7 bases and at J to 1 base, leaving 10 bases not matched to a gene. The CDR3, as DNA: TGTGCCAGCACCGACAGGGTTTTTAGTTCTGGAAACACCATATATTTT. It encodes CASTDRVFSSGNTIYF.

This chain joins TRBV10-1 and TRBJ2-3, with 8 bases fitting TRBD2. The CDR3 is 13 residues long. V was clipped by 7 bases and J by 6 bases; unmatched bases: 6. In germline, CDR1 is WNHNN, CDR2 SYGVQD (reference sequence). CDR3 DNA: TGCGCCAGCAAGGGCGGGGGGCGCGATACGCAGTATTTT. Its translation is CASKGGGRDTQYF.

The chain joins TRBV19 to TRBJ1-5; TRBD1 is a possible D gene (6 bases). Germline CDR1 is LNHDA and CDR2 is SQIVND (reference sequence). This CDR3 has 14 amino acids. The V gene lost 5 bases and the J gene lost 3 bases, with 11 bases spanning the gap. CDR3 amino acids: CASSSRDINQPQHF. CDR3 in DNA: TGTGCCAGTAGTTCACGGGACATCAATCAGCCCCAGCATTTT.

J is TRBJ1-4 and V is TRBV2; D is possibly TRBD1 (5 bases). Between the trimmed V and J ends, which lost 5 bases and 2 bases, there was a span of 12 bases. This CDR3 region has 15 residues. The germline gives CDR1 SNHLY, CDR2 FYNNEI. The CDR3 loop reads CASSWQDTTNEKLFF. CDR3 sequence (DNA): TGTGCCAGCAGTTGGCAGGACACCACTAATGAAAAACTGTTTTTT.

The gene calls are TRBV2 and TRBJ1-2; 10 bases agree with TRBD1. Germline-derived CDR1 and CDR2 are SNHLY and FYNNEI. The CDR3 covers 13 residues. The V and J ends lost 4 bases and 5 bases, in that order; junction bases with no gene match: 1. The CDR3 is CASSADRGYGYTF. The CDR3 DNA follows: TGTGCCAGCAGTGCGGACAGGGGGTATGGCTACACCTTC.

This clone has a handful of counts. The V call is TRBV6-5, the J call TRBJ1-3; maybe TRBD1 (6 bases). Germline CDR1 MNHEY, CDR2 SVGAGI. The CDR3 has 11 amino acids. Trimming pared 8 bases from V and 11 bases from J, leaving 13 bases between. The CDR3 is CASWGPGSIYF. In DNA, the CDR3 is TGTGCCAGCTGGGGGCCGGGCTCCATATATTTT.

The chain combines TRBV19 with TRBJ1-1; TRBD1 matches at 7 bases. Germline V gene data show CDR1 as LNHDA and CDR2 as SQIVND (reference sequence). The ends lost 5 bases at V and 5 bases at J; junction bases unmatched: 8. This CDR3 has 14 residues. CDR3 residues: CASSPRQGWTEAFF. The CDR3 DNA is TGTGCCAGTAGTCCGCGACAGGGTTGGACTGAAGCTTTCTTT.

The V call is TRBV6-1, the J call TRBJ2-1; a possible D gene is TRBD1 (6 bases). The V gene lost 2 bases and the J gene lost 1 base, with 9 bases spanning the gap. This CDR3 has 15 amino acids. Germline V gives CDR1 MNHNS, CDR2 SASEGT. DNA for the CDR3: TGTGCCAGCAGTGAATACCAGGGGTCCTACAATGAGCAGTTCTTC. Translated: CASSEYQGSYNEQFF.

CDR3 protein: CASSKRTGDANTEAFF. The CDR3 DNA is TGTGCCAGCAGCAAAAGGACAGGGGACGCGAACACTGAAGCTTTCTTT. J is TRBJ1-1 and V is TRBV21-1; TRBD1 reflects the table's D call only, with no check against the DNA. TRBV21-1 counts as a pseudogene. This CDR3 is built from 16 residues.

The J gene is TRBJ2-3, the V gene TRBV7-3; TRBD2 is a possible D gene (6 bases). Germline CDR1 SGHTA, CDR2 FQGTGA. Trimming took 5 bases from V and 0 from J, leaving 12 bases between them. The length of the CDR3 is 15 residues. CDR3 sequence (DNA): TGTGCCAGCAGCCTTAGCGGATCTAGCACAGATACGCAGTATTTT. Translating it yields CASSLSGSSTDTQYF. The full variable domain, in which reference TRBV7-3 and TRBJ2-3 provide the parts outside the CDR3, is GAGVSQTPSNKVTEKGKYVELRCDPISGHTALYWYRQSLGQGPEFLIYFQGTGAADDSGLPNDRFFAVRPEGSVSTLKIQRTERGDSAVYLCASSLSGSSTDTQYFGPGTRLTVL.

The chain has TRBV7-8 and TRBJ1-2, with D tentatively TRBD1 (5 bases). V dropped 5 bases and J dropped 2 bases, with 15 bases sitting between them. Per germline, CDR1 SGHVS and CDR2 FQNEAQ. The CDR3 covers 15 residues. CDR3 sequence reads: CASSPPSRGNYGYTF. Here the CDR3 DNA reads TGTGCCAGCAGCCCCCCTAGTCGGGGGAACTATGGCTACACCTTC.

V usage is TRBV12-3 or TRBV12-4 and J usage is TRBJ2-1; D is unclear. The CDR3 is made up of 13 amino acids. V dropped 7 bases and J dropped 6 bases, with 13 bases sitting between them. The CDR3 sequence is CASTYGSLNEQFF. CDR3 nucleotides: TGTGCCAGCACCTACGGGTCTCTCAATGAGCAGTTCTTC.

The chain is built from TRBV5-1 and TRBJ1-6; 9 bases are shared with TRBD1. Trimming at V came to 2 bases and at J to 7 bases, leaving 4 bases not matched to a gene. The CDR3 has 15 residues. CDR1 and CDR2 (germline): SGHRS, YFSETQ. The CDR3 spells CASSFLQGANSPLHF. As DNA, the CDR3 is TGCGCCAGCAGCTTCCTACAGGGGGCCAATTCACCCCTCCACTTT.

The genes are TRBV4-1 and TRBJ2-7, with TRBD2 identical over 7 bases. Germline CDR1 is MGHRA and CDR2 is YSYEKL. The CDR3 covers 19 residues. V lost 1 base and J lost 6; bases outside the gene matches: 21. CDR3 DNA: TGCGCCAGCAGCCAAGGCCCGGGCTCTTGGGGGGTTGCGGGGGTCGAGCAGTACTTC. Protein sequence: CASSQGPGSWGVAGVEQYF.

The gene calls are TRBV19 and TRBJ1-6, with a tentative D call TRBD1 (6 bases). V was clipped by 4 bases and J by 5 bases, with 12 bases between them. There are 15 residues in the CDR3. The germline V gene encodes CDR1 LNHDA and CDR2 SQIVND (reference sequence). The CDR3 nucleotides are TGTGCCAGTAGTAGCCAGGGGAGGGATAATTCACCCCTCCACTTT. It translates to CASSSQGRDNSPLHF.

This chain connects TRBV9 to TRBJ2-7; D possibly corresponds to TRBD1 (6 bases). Between the trimmed V and J ends, which lost 2 bases and 0 bases, there was a span of 15 bases. CDR3 length equals 16 residues. CDR1 and CDR2 from the germline V gene are SGDLS and YYNGEE. The CDR3: CASSVTTGQGSYEQYF. The DNA of the CDR3 is TGTGCCAGCAGCGTTACGACGGGACAAGGCTCCTACGAGCAGTACTTC.

CDR3: CATSSRGGRSNQPQHF. The CDR3 DNA follows: TGTGCCACCAGCTCCCGGGGTGGAAGAAGCAATCAGCCCCAGCATTTT. The chain combines TRBV15 with TRBJ1-5; D gene ambiguous. CDR1 and CDR2 (germline): LNHNV, YYDKDF (reference sequence). This CDR3 has 16 amino acids. The V end was cut by 5 bases, the J end by 1 base, with 15 bases between.

In its sample, this clone was seen once. The chain uses TRBV6-5 and TRBJ1-1; D perhaps matches TRBD1 (6 bases). This CDR3 comprises 11 residues. Germline V gene lookup returns CDR1 MNHEY and CDR2 SVGAGI. With 8 bases removed from V and 6 bases from J, the gap between germline ends came to 10 bases. The DNA for the CDR3 is TGTGCCAGCCAGGACAGAGCTGAAGCTTTCTTT. Translated: CASQDRAEAFF.

The V and J genes are TRBV7-8 and TRBJ1-1, with D tentatively TRBD1 (6 bases). This CDR3 spans 13 amino acids. V shed 8 bases and J shed 4 bases, with 14 bases lying between them. Germline CDR1 is SGHVS and CDR2 is FQNEAQ. The CDR3 protein is CASQTQGVTEAFF. The CDR3, as DNA: TGTGCCAGCCAGACACAGGGAGTCACTGAAGCTTTCTTT.

The chain employs TRBV5-6 and TRBJ2-7, with no clear D. The CDR3 covers 13 residues. Germline V CDR1 and CDR2: SGHDT, YYEEEE. Deletions cut 2 bases from V and 0 bases from J, with 6 bases between. The CDR3: CASSLTTSYEQYF. CDR3 DNA: TGTGCCAGCAGCTTAACAACCTCCTACGAGCAGTACTTC.